These 18 T cell receptor beta chains share one sample of origin, sequenced in a study of OX40 agonist ivuxolimab in advanced cancers. The table came from immunoSEQ multiplex PCR; TCRdb's copy has only in-frame clones and leaves some out. Of about 30,000 clones listed, around 79% were seen once; the top ten hold around 32%. Sequencing used CD4+ or CD8+ T cells sorted from blood, obtained in a trial of the OX40 agonist ivuxolimab. The source of these receptors is an adult with an advanced solid tumor such as melanoma, head and neck, liver or kidney cancer.

V gene TRBV7-8 combines with J gene TRBJ2-7; D is perhaps TRBD1 (6 bases). V lost 1 base and J lost 7, with 11 bases in between. This CDR3 is built from 13 residues. Germline CDR1 and CDR2: SGHVS and FQNEAQ. The CDR3 region has the DNA TGTGCCAGCAGCTTAGACAGGGCTTGGGAGCAGTACTTC. Translated, it gives CASSLDRAWEQYF.

The chain carries TRBV21-1 and TRBJ2-7. TRBV21-1 is listed as a pseudogene. The CDR3 has 12 amino acids. As DNA, the CDR3 is TGTGCCAGCAGCAAACCCCCGCACGAGCAGTACTTC. It specifies CASSKPPHEQYF.

J is TRBJ2-1 and V is TRBV2, with TRBD2 matching 9 bases. V lost 6 bases and J lost 0; bases outside the gene matches: 6. Germline loops: CDR1 SNHLY, CDR2 FYNNEI. CDR3 length: 16 residues. This CDR3 reads CASRGFSGSSYNEQFF. The CDR3 DNA reads TGTGCCAGCAGAGGTTTTAGCGGGAGCTCCTACAATGAGCAGTTCTTC. Filled out from reference TRBV2 and TRBJ2-1, the complete variable domain reads EPEVTQTPSHQVTQMGQEVILRCVPISNHLYFYWYRQILGQKVEFLVSFYNNEISEKSEIFDDQFSVERPDGSNFTLKIRSTKLEDSAMYFCASRGFSGSSYNEQFFGPGTRLTVL.

This chain connects TRBV27 to TRBJ2-7, with 9 bases that match TRBD2. V gave up 3 bases and J gave up 9 bases; unmatched junction bases: 6. Germline assignment: CDR1 MNHEY and CDR2 SMNVEV (reference sequence). This CDR3 region has 13 residues. Here the CDR3 reads CASSFGTSFPQYF. The DNA of the CDR3 is TGTGCCAGCAGTTTCGGGACTAGCTTTCCGCAGTACTTC.

This clone was observed once. Distinct nucleotide sequences in the sample also encode this CDR3. The chain carries TRBV5-1 and TRBJ2-3, with 7 nucleotides matching TRBD2. The CDR3 is 15 residues long. In germline, CDR1 is SGHRS, CDR2 YFSETQ. V lost 0 bases and J lost 2; bases outside the gene matches: 3. CDR3 sequence (DNA): TGCGCCAGCAGCTTGGTAGCGGGCGACACAGATACGCAGTATTTT. Its protein product is CASSLVAGDTDTQYF.

The chain couples TRBV6-6 to TRBJ2-7; D remains unclear. V was cut by 2 bases and J by 0 bases, with 11 bases left in between. The CDR3 contains 15 residues. CDR1 is MNHNY, CDR2 SVGAGI, per germline (reference sequence). For the CDR3, the DNA is TGTGCCAGCAGTTACGTCGCAGAGAGCTCCTACGAGCAGTACTTC. Its translation is CASSYVAESSYEQYF.

The chain joins TRBV7-2 to TRBJ2-7; D is perhaps TRBD1 (6 bases). Looked up from germline, CDR1 is SGHTA and CDR2 is FQGNSA. Trimming removed 2 bases from V and 7 bases from J, with 18 bases in between. The CDR3 is 15 amino acids. The CDR3 nucleotides read TGTGCCAGCAGCTTACTTCACAGGGAGACGGGGGAGCAGTACTTC. The encoded protein is CASSLLHRETGEQYF. Full variable domain (missing parts from reference TRBV7-2 and TRBJ2-7): GAGVSQSPSNKVTEKGKDVELRCDPISGHTALYWYRQSLGQGLEFLIYFQGNSAPDKSGLPSDRFSAERTGGSVSTLTIQRTQQEDSAVYLCASSLLHRETGEQYFGPGTRLTVT.

The table lists this clone with a count of one. V gene TRBV28 combines with J gene TRBJ2-1, with TRBD2 matching 7 bases. Germline lookup yields CDR1 MDHEN and CDR2 SYDVKM. Unmatched junction bases numbered 9, after V lost 3 bases and J lost 4 bases. This CDR3 comprises 16 residues. CDR3: CASSFPSSGRYNEQFF. For the CDR3, the DNA is TGTGCCAGCAGTTTCCCATCTAGCGGACGATACAATGAGCAGTTCTTC.

This rearrangement joins TRBV27 to TRBJ2-7; a possible D gene is TRBD2 (5 bases). V gave up 6 bases and J gave up 7 bases, with 10 bases separating them. CDR3 length: 11 residues. CDR1 and CDR2 (germline): MNHEY, SMNVEV (reference sequence). This chain's CDR3 is CASSQTGEQYF. DNA for the CDR3: TGTGCCAGCAGCCAGACGGGGGAGCAGTACTTC.

The chain recombines TRBV13 with TRBJ2-3; TRBD2 matches at 7 bases. The CDR3 spans 15 residues. Per germline, CDR1 PRHDT and CDR2 FYEKMQ (reference sequence). The V and J ends lost 5 bases and 1 base, in that order; junction bases with no gene match: 6. CDR3 sequence reads: CASSTTRGGTDTQYF. Written as DNA, the CDR3 is TGTGCCAGCAGCACCACCCGGGGGGGCACAGATACGCAGTATTTT.

The rearrangement uses TRBV7-2 and TRBJ2-1, with 7 bases matching TRBD1. Germline CDR1 and CDR2: SGHTA and FQGNSA. The CDR3 covers 18 residues. The J segment lost 4 bases and the V segment lost 5 bases, leaving 17 bases of the junction unmatched. The CDR3 DNA is TGTGCCAGCAGCCCCTTTTGGCCAGGGACAGAACAGTACAATGAGCAGTTCTTC. It codes for CASSPFWPGTEQYNEQFF.

This clone was counted only a few times. The DNA for the CDR3 is TGTGCCAGCAGTTTTGGGGATCTCTACGAGCAGTACTTC. Translated: CASSFGDLYEQYF. This rearrangement joins TRBV28 to TRBJ2-7, with D hard to call. The CDR3 consists of 13 residues. Trimming pared 3 bases from V and 3 bases from J, leaving 9 bases between. Germline lookup yields CDR1 MDHEN and CDR2 SYDVKM.

This chain uses TRBV10-3 with TRBJ2-1; 7 bases map to TRBD1. The V segment lost 10 bases and the J segment 3 bases; nucleotides outside the gene matches: 6. CDR3 length: 13 residues. Germline lookup yields CDR1 ENHRY and CDR2 SYGVKD. The CDR3 loop reads CATQGPIYNEQFF. The CDR3 DNA sequence: TGTGCCACACAGGGGCCGATCTACAATGAGCAGTTCTTC.

This clone appeared a few times. This chain links TRBV9 with TRBJ2-1, with unresolved D. From germline, CDR1 is SGDLS and CDR2 YYNGEE. Deletions cut 6 bases from V and 7 bases from J, with 11 bases between. CDR3 size: 12 residues. DNA of the CDR3: TGTGCCAGCAAAGGGATTTCAAATGAGCAGTTCTTC. It yields the protein CASKGISNEQFF.

This sequence joins TRBV29-1 and TRBJ2-7; a possible D gene is TRBD2 (5 bases). CDR3 length equals 14 residues. The germline V gene has CDR1 SQVTM and CDR2 ANQGSEA. Trimming took off 2 bases at V and 2 bases at J, with 13 bases between the two ends. This chain's CDR3 is CSVEISGVTYEQYF. CDR3 coding DNA: TGCAGCGTTGAAATCTCCGGGGTTACCTACGAGCAGTACTTC.

This sequence joins TRBV4-1 and TRBJ2-2, with a tentative D call TRBD1 (5 bases). There are 13 residues in the CDR3. Germline CDR1 and CDR2: MGHRA and YSYEKL. With 1 base removed from V and 6 bases from J, the gap between germline ends came to 6 bases. In nucleotides, the CDR3 is TGCGCCAGCAGCCAAGGGACATCCGGGGAGCTGTTTTTT. Translating gives CASSQGTSGELFF.

The chain joins TRBV15 to TRBJ2-6; D unclear. Trimming removed 1 base at V and 4 bases at J, with 11 bases between. The CDR3 runs to 16 residues. From germline, CDR1 is LNHNV and CDR2 YYDKDF (reference sequence). The CDR3 spells CATSRAATLGANVLTF. In DNA form, the CDR3 reads TGTGCCACCAGCAGAGCGGCGACCTTAGGGGCCAACGTCCTGACTTTC.

The chain employs TRBV7-3 and TRBJ2-3; 9 bases agree with TRBD2. CDR1 is SGHTA and CDR2 is FQGTGA in the germline V gene. The ends lost 0 bases at V and 3 bases at J; junction bases unmatched: 4. CDR3 length: 16 residues. CDR3 amino acids: CASSLTPSGVTDTQYF. In DNA form, the CDR3 reads TGTGCCAGCAGCTTAACCCCTAGCGGGGTAACAGATACGCAGTATTTT. Combining the CDR3 with reference TRBV7-3 and TRBJ2-3 gives the whole variable domain GAGVSQTPSNKVTEKGKYVELRCDPISGHTALYWYRQSLGQGPEFLIYFQGTGAADDSGLPNDRFFAVRPEGSVSTLKIQRTERGDSAVYLCASSLTPSGVTDTQYFGPGTRLTVL.